This entry lists 27 T cell receptor beta chains sequenced from one sample in a study of patients and donors after allogeneic stem cell transplantation. TCRdb analysed the RT-PCR reads with MiXCR anew, one entry per CDR3 protein. This sample has approximately 4,300 distinct CDR3 sequences, with about 16% found just once. Sequencing was performed on blood, either unsorted or a sorted T cell fraction (not recorded which). These receptors were taken from a human donor who was either an allogeneic HSCT recipient or a stem cell or donor lymphocyte infusion donor (not recorded which). It is not recorded whose cells these are; they may come from a transplant donor.

There are many counts of this clonotype. The chain has TRBV25-1 and TRBJ2-5; D is possibly TRBD1 (6 bases). Per germline, CDR1 MGHDK and CDR2 SYGVNS. With 3 bases removed from V and 1 base from J, the gap between germline ends came to 9 bases. CDR3 length equals 14 residues. The CDR3 DNA sequence: TGTGCCAGCAGTGATTGGGGGCTCCAAGAGACCCAGTACTTC. Translating gives CASSDWGLQETQYF.

This clonotype is categorized as medium-sized. This chain links TRBV7-6 with TRBJ1-4; a weak D match, TRBD1 (6 bases). V lost 4 bases, J lost 3 bases, and 12 bases lay in between. This CDR3 is 15 amino acids long. In germline, CDR1 is SGHVS, CDR2 FNYEAQ. The CDR3, as DNA: TGTGCCAGCAGCTCCAGACAGGTCGCTAATGAAAAACTGTTTTTT. Protein product: CASSSRQVANEKLFF.

By sample share, this clonotype is large (0.1 to 1%). The J gene is TRBJ1-2, the V gene TRBV6-5, with D unresolved. This CDR3 contains 14 residues. Trimming removed 2 bases from V and 3 bases from J, with 10 bases in between. CDR1 is MNHEY, CDR2 SVGAGI, per germline. The CDR3 bases are TGTGCCAGCAGTTACGCGGACCGCTACTATGGCTACACCTTC. It yields the protein CASSYADRYYGYTF.

The chain couples TRBV27 to TRBJ2-7, with D tentatively TRBD1 (6 bases). CDR1 is MNHEY, CDR2 SMNVEV, per germline (reference sequence). The CDR3 runs 15 residues. V was cut by 6 bases and J by 3 bases, with 18 bases left in between. The CDR3 region is CASRVTGTSGYEQYF. The CDR3 nucleotides are TGTGCCAGCAGAGTCACCGGGACAAGCGGCTACGAGCAGTACTTC.

This clonotype was seen a few times. The V and J genes are TRBV24-1 and TRBJ2-1; 10 bases map to TRBD2. V shed 4 bases and J 7 bases; nucleotides not matched to a gene: 9. This CDR3 has 16 residues. CDR1 KGHDR and CDR2 SFDVKD come from the germline V gene. The CDR3 loop reads CATSDPSGRGWNEQFF. The CDR3 DNA reads TGTGCCACCAGTGACCCTAGCGGGAGAGGGTGGAATGAGCAGTTCTTC.

This clonotype has a handful of counts. This chain uses TRBV3-1 with TRBJ2-2; 10 nucleotides match TRBD2. V dropped 5 bases and J dropped 4; count of bases not matched to a gene: 4. The CDR3 consists of 15 residues. CDR1 is LGHDT and CDR2 is YNNKEL in the germline V gene (reference sequence). The CDR3 loop is CASSRTSGSTGELFF. The CDR3 DNA sequence: TGTGCCAGCAGCAGGACTAGCGGTTCCACCGGGGAGCTGTTTTTT.

This clonotype has a handful of counts. The V and J genes are TRBV28 and TRBJ2-3, with D unclear. Looked up from germline, CDR1 is MDHEN and CDR2 is SYDVKM. V was trimmed by 5 bases and J by 1 base, leaving 7 bases between them. This CDR3 is built from 13 residues. The CDR3 DNA sequence: TGTGCCAGCAGTCCTCTGGGCACAGATACGCAGTATTTT. Protein: CASSPLGTDTQYF.

The chain has TRBV6-1 and TRBJ1-1; TRBD1 might be the D (6 bases). The CDR3 consists of 14 residues. The germline V and J ends were trimmed by 4 bases and 3 bases, with 12 bases remaining between them. The germline gives CDR1 MNHNS, CDR2 SASEGT. This CDR3 reads CASSAYRDHTEAFF. In DNA form, the CDR3 reads TGTGCCAGCAGTGCATACAGGGATCACACTGAAGCTTTCTTT.

This clonotype was seen at least ten times. The V gene is TRBV4-2, the J gene TRBJ2-7, with D maybe TRBD1 (5 bases). Trimming left V 1 base short and J 2 bases short, with 12 bases between. The CDR3 loop spans 15 amino acids. CDR1 and CDR2 from the germline V gene are LGHNA and YNFKEQ. CDR3 bases: TGTGCCAGCAGCCAAGTCCCCAGGGAAACCTACGAGCAGTACTTC. This translates into CASSQVPRETYEQYF.

The rearrangement links TRBV7-6 to TRBJ1-1, with TRBD1 matching 7 bases. Germline CDR1 SGHVS, CDR2 FNYEAQ. After removal of 2 bases from V and 5 bases from J, the junction contained 11 bases not matched to a gene. The CDR3 has 16 amino acids. DNA of the CDR3: TGTGCCAGCAGCTTAAACCCCGGACAGGTGGATACTGAAGCTTTCTTT. The encoded protein is CASSLNPGQVDTEAFF.

This chain connects TRBV10-3 to TRBJ1-1, with D perhaps TRBD1 (6 bases). The CDR3 spans 15 residues. Per germline, CDR1 ENHRY and CDR2 SYGVKD. The V end lost 6 bases, the J end lost 0 bases, and 14 bases lay between the germline ends. The CDR3 DNA reads TGTGCCATCAGATCTTCGGGACAAATGAACACTGAAGCTTTCTTT. Translation gives CAIRSSGQMNTEAFF.

This chain joins TRBV6-5 and TRBJ1-1; D gene uncertain. Germline assignment: CDR1 MNHEY and CDR2 SVGAGI. Trimming removed 0 bases at V and 5 bases at J, with 13 bases between. This CDR3 is 15 amino acids long. The CDR3 coding sequence is TGTGCCAGCAGTTACTCGACTTGGGTACAGACTGAAGCTTTCTTT. Translation gives CASSYSTWVQTEAFF.

This clonotype has at least ten counts. This rearrangement joins TRBV4-1 to TRBJ2-5; D gene uncertain. From germline, CDR1 is MGHRA and CDR2 YSYEKL. The V gene lost 0 bases and the J gene lost 0 bases, with 11 bases spanning the gap. This CDR3 has 16 residues. CDR3 region: CASSQDRQSDQETQYF. CDR3 in DNA: TGCGCCAGCAGCCAAGATCGCCAGTCGGACCAAGAGACCCAGTACTTC.

The chain carries TRBV6-5 and TRBJ1-6; D might be TRBD1 (5 bases). The CDR3 is 15 residues long. Trimming left V 0 bases short and J 9 bases short, with 12 bases between. CDR1 MNHEY and CDR2 SVGAGI come from the germline V gene. CDR3 coding DNA: TGTGCCAGCAGTTACTCGAGGTCAGGGAGTTCACCCCTCCACTTT. Translated, it gives CASSYSRSGSSPLHF.

The DNA for the CDR3 is TGTGCCAGCAGCTCTACAAATGGGTACGAGCAGTACTTC. Residues: CASSSTNGYEQYF. This chain links TRBV5-4 with TRBJ2-7; D not certain. Germline CDR1 reads SGHNT; CDR2 reads YYREEE (reference sequence). Trimming shortened V by 3 bases and J by 4 bases, and 11 bases separated the two germline ends. This CDR3 is built from 13 residues. Filled out from reference TRBV5-4 and TRBJ2-7, the complete variable domain reads ETGVTQSPTHLIKTRGQQVTLRCSSQSGHNTVSWYQQALGQGPQFIFQYYREEENGRGNFPPRFSGLQFPNYSSELNVNALELDDSALYLCASSSTNGYEQYFGPGTRLTVT.

The J gene is TRBJ1-2, the V gene TRBV18; a weak D match, TRBD1 (6 bases). This CDR3 has 14 amino acids. V lost 5 bases, J lost 8 bases, and 18 bases lay in between. Germline assignment: CDR1 KGHSH and CDR2 LQKENI. The CDR3 sequence: CASSGQSLGMGYTF. The CDR3 bases are TGTGCCAGCTCAGGACAGTCCTTAGGTATGGGCTACACCTTC.

The V gene is TRBV3-1, the J gene TRBJ1-1; 9 bases line up with TRBD1. Germline CDR1 LGHDT, CDR2 YNNKEL (reference sequence). J lost 2 bases, V lost 6 bases, and 7 bases had no gene match. The CDR3 runs to 15 residues. The CDR3 DNA sequence: TGTGCCAGCAGACAGGGGGCCTTCCCCAACACTGAAGCTTTCTTT. Encoded protein: CASRQGAFPNTEAFF. The full variable domain, its missing parts supplied by reference TRBV3-1 and TRBJ1-1, is DTAVSQTPKYLVTQMGNDKSIKCEQNLGHDTMYWYKQDSKKFLKIMFSYNNKELIINETVPNRFSPKSPDKAHLNLHINSLELGDSAVYFCASRQGAFPNTEAFFGQGTRLTVV.

The chain links TRBV7-9 to TRBJ2-2; possibly TRBD1 for D (6 bases). The CDR3 length is 14 residues. V was shortened by 7 bases and J by 2 bases, with 11 bases between the two germline ends. The germline CDR1 and CDR2 sequences are SEHNR and FQNEAQ (reference sequence). CDR3 DNA: TGTGCCAGCACCGGACAGTTAAACACCGGGGAGCTGTTTTTT. The encoded protein is CASTGQLNTGELFF.

The table lists this clonotype with many counts. J is TRBJ1-2 and V is TRBV29-1; D is unresolved. With 3 bases removed from V and 4 bases from J, the gap between germline ends came to 9 bases. From germline, CDR1 is SQVTM and CDR2 ANQGSEA. The CDR3 has 12 amino acids. CDR3 sequence reads: CSVDRGGYGYTF. The CDR3, as DNA: TGCAGCGTTGATCGGGGAGGCTATGGCTACACCTTC.

This chain joins TRBV10-3 and TRBJ2-5; no reliable D call. This CDR3 has 15 residues. V dropped 6 bases and J dropped 2 bases, with 16 bases sitting between them. Germline-derived CDR1 and CDR2 are ENHRY and SYGVKD. As DNA, the CDR3 is TGTGCCATCAGGGGGATTGTACAGTCGCAAGAGACCCAGTACTTC. This encodes CAIRGIVQSQETQYF.

Turning to this clonotype: Mismatch with germline at one junction end may stem from a read error. The V gene is TRBV11-2, the J gene TRBJ1-2; the match to TRBD1 covers 7 bases. The germline V gene has CDR1 SGHAT and CDR2 FQNNGV. CDR3 size: 15 residues. CDR3 loop: CAGSENRGRHYGYTF. CDR3 sequence (DNA): TGTGCCGGCAGCGAAAACAGGGGAAGGCACTATGGCTACACCTTC.

The sample holds many counts of this clonotype. The chain is built from TRBV10-3 and TRBJ1-5; tentative D call: TRBD1 (5 bases). Per germline, CDR1 ENHRY and CDR2 SYGVKD. The CDR3 consists of 14 residues. The V end lost 6 bases, the J end lost 6 bases, and 15 bases lay between the germline ends. The CDR3 nucleotides are TGTGCCATCAGGCCCGGGGACCTAGGTCAGCCCCAGCATTTT. Protein sequence: CAIRPGDLGQPQHF.

This clonotype was counted ten times or more. The chain employs TRBV20-1 and TRBJ1-4; D gene unclear. Trimming stripped 5 bases from V and 7 bases from J, with 8 bases between. The germline CDR1 and CDR2 sequences are DFQATT and SNEGSKA (reference sequence). The CDR3 spans 11 residues. CDR3 protein: CSAWVAEKLFF. The CDR3 nucleotides are TGCAGTGCTTGGGTAGCTGAAAAACTGTTTTTT.

Only a few counts were recorded for this clonotype. The gene calls are TRBV6-5 and TRBJ1-1; 7 bases are a match to TRBD1. The CDR3 runs 16 residues. Germline loops: CDR1 MNHEY, CDR2 SVGAGI. Trimming cost V 5 bases and J 0 bases; bases outside gene matches: 9. The CDR3 is CASSGTVGRLNTEAFF. CDR3 coding DNA: TGTGCCAGCAGTGGGACAGTTGGGAGGCTGAACACTGAAGCTTTCTTT.

The V and J genes are TRBV9 and TRBJ2-3, with D perhaps TRBD1 (6 bases). V lost 5 bases to trimming and J lost 2 bases, with 15 bases between them. The CDR3 extends over 15 amino acids. The germline CDR1 and CDR2 sequences are SGDLS and YYNGEE. The CDR3 reads CASSWGPDDTDTQYF. CDR3 coding DNA: TGTGCCAGCAGTTGGGGGCCAGACGACACAGATACGCAGTATTTT.

The chain employs TRBV6-5 and TRBJ2-2; 8 bases agree with TRBD1. Germline lookup yields CDR1 MNHEY and CDR2 SVGAGI. This CDR3 region has 15 residues. V shed 6 bases, J shed 5 bases, and the junction held 8 bases outside the gene matches. The CDR3 sequence is CASRRDRRGTGELFF. DNA of the CDR3: TGTGCCAGCAGGAGGGACAGGAGGGGAACCGGGGAGCTGTTTTTT.

This clonotype was detected a few times. The chain couples TRBV6-6 to TRBJ2-3, with D perhaps matching TRBD1 (5 bases). CDR1 is MNHNY and CDR2 is SVGAGI in the germline V gene (reference sequence). The germline V and J ends were trimmed by 6 bases and 0 bases, with 13 bases remaining between them. The CDR3 loop spans 15 amino acids. The CDR3 sequence is CASRRQGSSTDTQYF. The CDR3 bases are TGTGCCAGCAGACGGCAGGGTAGCAGCACAGATACGCAGTATTTT.